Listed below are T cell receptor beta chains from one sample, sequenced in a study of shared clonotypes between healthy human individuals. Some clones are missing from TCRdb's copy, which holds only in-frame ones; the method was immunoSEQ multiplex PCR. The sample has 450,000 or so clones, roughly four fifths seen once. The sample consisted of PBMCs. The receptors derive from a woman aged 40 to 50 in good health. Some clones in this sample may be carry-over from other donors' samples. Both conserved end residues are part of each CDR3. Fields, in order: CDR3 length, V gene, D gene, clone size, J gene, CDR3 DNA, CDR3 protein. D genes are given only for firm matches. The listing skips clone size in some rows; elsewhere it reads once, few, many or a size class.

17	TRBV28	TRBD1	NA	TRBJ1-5	TGTGCCAGCAGTTCGGGACAGGGAGTTGGGTTTGATAAGCCCCAGCATTTT	CASSSGQGVGFDKPQHF
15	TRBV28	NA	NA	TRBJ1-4	TGTGCCAGCAGCTGGGGGGGTTCGTCTAATGAAAAACTGTTTTTT	CASSWGGSSNEKLFF
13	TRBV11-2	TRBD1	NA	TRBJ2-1	TGTGCCAGCAGAGAGGGGGCCAGCAATGAGCAGTTCTTC	CASREGASNEQFF
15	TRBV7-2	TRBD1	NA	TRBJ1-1	TGTGCCAGCAGCTTAGTGGACAGGGCGGACACTGAAGCTTTCTTT	CASSLVDRADTEAFF
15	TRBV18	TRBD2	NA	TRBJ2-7	TGTGCCAGCTCACCACTGATAGCGGGGCGGGACGAGCAGTACTTC	CASSPLIAGRDEQYF
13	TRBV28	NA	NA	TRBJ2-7	TGTGCCAGCAGTTTGGGTCGTACGAACGAGCAGTACTTC	CASSLGRTNEQYF
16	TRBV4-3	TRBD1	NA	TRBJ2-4	TGCGCCAGCAGCCAAGGGGGACAGGGGGGTGGGAACATTCAGTACTTC	CASSQGGQGGGNIQYF
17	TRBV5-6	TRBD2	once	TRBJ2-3	TGTGCCAGCAGCTCTGGGACTAGCGGGAGGTACACAGATACGCAGTATTTT	CASSSGTSGRYTDTQYF
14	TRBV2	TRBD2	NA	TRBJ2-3	TGTGCCAGCAGGGGACCTAGCGGTAGCCATACGCAGTATTTT	CASRGPSGSHTQYF
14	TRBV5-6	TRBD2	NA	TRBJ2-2	TGTGCCAGCAGCCGGGGGACTACCACCGGGGAGCTGTTTTTT	CASSRGTTTGELFF
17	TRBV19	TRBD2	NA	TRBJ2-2	TGTGCCAGTAGTACTGCCCTAGCGGGAGCTCGGTCCGGGGAGCTGTTTTTT	CASSTALAGARSGELFF
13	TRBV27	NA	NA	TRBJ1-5	TGTGCCAGCAGTTTATCGCCCAATCAGCCCCAGCATTTT	CASSLSPNQPQHF
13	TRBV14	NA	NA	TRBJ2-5	TGTGCCAGCAGCCCCTTTGGGGTTGAGACCCAGTACTTC	CASSPFGVETQYF
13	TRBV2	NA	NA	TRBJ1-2	TGTGCCAGCAGCCGGGACATCAGCTATGGCTACACCTTC	CASSRDISYGYTF
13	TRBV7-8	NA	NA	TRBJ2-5	TGTGCCAGCAGCTTAGTTCCCGGGGAGACCCAGTACTTC	CASSLVPGETQYF
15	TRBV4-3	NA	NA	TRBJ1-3	TGCGCCAGCAGCCCGACAGGCGCCTCTGGAAACACCATATATTTT	CASSPTGASGNTIYF
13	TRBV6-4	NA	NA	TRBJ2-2	TGTGCCAGCAGCCAGGGTCCCACCGGGGAGCTGTTTTTT	CASSQGPTGELFF
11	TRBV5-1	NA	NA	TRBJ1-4	TGCGCCAGCAGCTCGAATGAAAAACTGTTTTTT	CASSSNEKLFF
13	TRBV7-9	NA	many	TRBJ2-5	TGTGCCAGCAGCTTAGGTTTTTCAGAGACCCAGTACTTC	CASSLGFSETQYF
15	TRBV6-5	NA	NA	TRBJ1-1	TGTGCCAGCAGGGGTAACAGGGAAGCGAACACTGAAGCTTTCTTT	CASRGNREANTEAFF
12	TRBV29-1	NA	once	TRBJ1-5	TGCAGCGTTGCAGGGAGCAATCAGCCCCAGCATTTT	CSVAGSNQPQHF
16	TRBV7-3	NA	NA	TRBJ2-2	TGTGCCAGCAGCTTAATCGGCGGGACGAACACCGGGGAGCTGTTTTTT	CASSLIGGTNTGELFF
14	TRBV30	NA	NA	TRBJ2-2	TGTGCCTGGAGTGTCGGGACTAACACCGGGGAGCTGTTTTTT	CAWSVGTNTGELFF
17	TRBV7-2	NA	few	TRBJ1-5	TGTGCCAGCAGCTTAAGGGCCGCAGGGGTCGTGGGACAGCCCCAGCATTTT	CASSLRAAGVVGQPQHF
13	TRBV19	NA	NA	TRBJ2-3	TGTGCCAGTAGTAAAGAGGCCCAAGATACGCAGTATTTT	CASSKEAQDTQYF
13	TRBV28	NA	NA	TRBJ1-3	TGTGCCAGCAGTTTATTCGGGCGAAACACCATATATTTT	CASSLFGRNTIYF
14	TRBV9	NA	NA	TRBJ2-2	TGTGCCAGCAGCCCCCGAACGAACACCGGGGAGCTGTTTTTT	CASSPRTNTGELFF
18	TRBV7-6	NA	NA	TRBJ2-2	TGTGCCAGCAGCTTAGGCTCTAACGGAGCGGGCAACACCGGGGAGCTGTTTTTT	CASSLGSNGAGNTGELFF
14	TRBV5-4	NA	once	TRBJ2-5	TGTGCCAGCAGCTCCGTTCGTGGCCAAGAGACCCAGTACTTC	CASSSVRGQETQYF
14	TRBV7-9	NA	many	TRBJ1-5	TGTGCCAGCAGCTTAGGGGATACCAATCAGCCCCAGCATTTT	CASSLGDTNQPQHF
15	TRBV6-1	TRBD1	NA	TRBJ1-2	TGTGCCAGCAGCGCACAGGGGCCCTTTAACTATGGCTACACCTTC	CASSAQGPFNYGYTF
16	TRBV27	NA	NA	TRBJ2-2	TGTGCCAGCAGTTCCCCGACAGAGTTCAACACCGGGGAGCTGTTTTTT	CASSSPTEFNTGELFF
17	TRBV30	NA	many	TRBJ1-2	TGTGCCTGGACCTTTAGGGAGTACCGCCTCGCCGGCTATGGCTACACCTTC	CAWTFREYRLAGYGYTF
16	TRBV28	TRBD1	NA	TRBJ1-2	TGTGCCAGCAGCCGCGGACAGGGTGTTATGGGGGATGGCTACACCTTC	CASSRGQGVMGDGYTF
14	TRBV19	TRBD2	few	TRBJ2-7	TGTGCCAGTAGTATCGTAGCGGGAGGGCCCGAGCAGTACTTC	CASSIVAGGPEQYF
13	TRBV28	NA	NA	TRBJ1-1	TGTGCCAGCAGATCTGGGGGGCGTATGCGGCCTTTCTTT	CASRSGGRMRPFF